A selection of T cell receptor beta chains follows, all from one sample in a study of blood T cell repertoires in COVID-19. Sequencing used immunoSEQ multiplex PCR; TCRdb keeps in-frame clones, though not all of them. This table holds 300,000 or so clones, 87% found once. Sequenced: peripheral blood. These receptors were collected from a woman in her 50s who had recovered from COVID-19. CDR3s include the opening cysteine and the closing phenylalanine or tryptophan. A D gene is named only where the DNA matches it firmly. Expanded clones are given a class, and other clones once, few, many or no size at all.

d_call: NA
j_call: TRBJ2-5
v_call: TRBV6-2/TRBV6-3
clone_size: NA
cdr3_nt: TGTGCCAGCAGTTTTTCGTCCAGGGCCCAGACCCAGTACTTC
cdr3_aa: CASSFSSRAQTQYF

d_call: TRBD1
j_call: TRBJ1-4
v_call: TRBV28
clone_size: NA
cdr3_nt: TGTGCCAGCCACCAGACAGGGGGAGAAGATGAAAAACTGTTTTTT
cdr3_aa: CASHQTGGEDEKLFF

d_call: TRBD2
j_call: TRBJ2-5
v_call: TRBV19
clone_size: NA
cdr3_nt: TGTGCCAGTAGTACCCACCCACTAGCGGAGACCCAGTACTTC
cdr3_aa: CASSTHPLAETQYF

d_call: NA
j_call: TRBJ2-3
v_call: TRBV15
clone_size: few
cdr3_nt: TGTGCCACCAGCAGAGTAGTAACCAGGGGTGCGGAAGATACGCAGTATTTT
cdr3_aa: CATSRVVTRGAEDTQYF

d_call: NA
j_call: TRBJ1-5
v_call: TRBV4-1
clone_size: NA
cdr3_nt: TGCGCCAGCAGCCAAGATAGAAATCAGCCCCAGCATTTT
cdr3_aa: CASSQDRNQPQHF

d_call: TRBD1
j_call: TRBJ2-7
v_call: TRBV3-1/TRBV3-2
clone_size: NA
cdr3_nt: TGTGCCAGCAGCCCAGGGGGCCTTACCTACGAGCAGTACTTC
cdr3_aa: CASSPGGLTYEQYF

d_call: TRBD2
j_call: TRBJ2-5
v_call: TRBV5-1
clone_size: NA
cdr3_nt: TGCGCCAGCAGCTTAGGGAGGGTCCAAGAGACCCAGTACTTC
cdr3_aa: CASSLGRVQETQYF

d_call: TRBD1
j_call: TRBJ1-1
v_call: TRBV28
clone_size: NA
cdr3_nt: TGTGCCAGCAGTTCGCCCCAGACAGGGGTGATCTTCTTT
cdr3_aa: CASSSPQTGVIFF

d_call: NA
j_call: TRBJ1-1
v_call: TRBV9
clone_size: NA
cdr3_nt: TGTGCCAGCAGCGTAGGGGGGGAGGCTGAAGCTTTCTTT
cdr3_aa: CASSVGGEAEAFF

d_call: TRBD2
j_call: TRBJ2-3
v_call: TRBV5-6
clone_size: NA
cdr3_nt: TGTGCCAGCAGCTTGGTTTATTTGATGGCGGGAGGCACAGATACGCAGTATTTT
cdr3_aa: CASSLVYLMAGGTDTQYF

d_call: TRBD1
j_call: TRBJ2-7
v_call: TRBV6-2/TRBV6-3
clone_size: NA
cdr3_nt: TGTGCCAGCAGTTACATGACAGGGATTTACTACGAGCAGTACTTC
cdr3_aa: CASSYMTGIYYEQYF

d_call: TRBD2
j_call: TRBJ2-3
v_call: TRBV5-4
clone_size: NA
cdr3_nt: TGTGCCAGCAGCCCCGGGACTACGGAAGGTCCGCAGTATTTT
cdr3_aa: CASSPGTTEGPQYF

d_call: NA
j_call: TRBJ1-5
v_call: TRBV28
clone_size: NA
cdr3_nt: TGTGCCAGCAGTCGGCGGGCTATGGGCAATCAGCCCCAGCATTTT
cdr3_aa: CASSRRAMGNQPQHF

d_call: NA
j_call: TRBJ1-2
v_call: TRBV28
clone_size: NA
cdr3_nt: TGTGCCAGCAAGATACAGGGATTTTACGGCTACACCTTC
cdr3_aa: CASKIQGFYGYTF

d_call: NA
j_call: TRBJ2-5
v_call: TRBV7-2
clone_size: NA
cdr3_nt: TGTGCCAGCAGCTATTCAGAGGGGGGGCCGAAGGAGACCCAGTACTTC
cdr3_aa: CASSYSEGGPKETQYF

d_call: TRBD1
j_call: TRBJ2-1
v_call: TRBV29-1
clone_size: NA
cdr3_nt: TGCAGCGTTCGACAGGGGGACGGAGAGCAGTTCTTC
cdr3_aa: CSVRQGDGEQFF

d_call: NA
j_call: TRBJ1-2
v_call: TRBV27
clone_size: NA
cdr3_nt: TGTGCCAGCAAAAAGGGGTACGGGTCTAACTATGGCTACACCTTC
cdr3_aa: CASKKGYGSNYGYTF

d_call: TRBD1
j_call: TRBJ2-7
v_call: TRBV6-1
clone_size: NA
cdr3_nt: TGTGCCAGCAGTGAAAGGATCGGGACAGCATTTTACGAGCAGTACTTC
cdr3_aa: CASSERIGTAFYEQYF

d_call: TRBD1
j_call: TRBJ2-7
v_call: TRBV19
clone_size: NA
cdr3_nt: TGTGCCAGTAGAGACAGGGTGGGCAAGTACGAGCAGTACTTC
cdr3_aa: CASRDRVGKYEQYF

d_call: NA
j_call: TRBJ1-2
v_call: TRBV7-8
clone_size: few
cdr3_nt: TGTGCCAGCAGCCCCGGGGTGGGGGGCTACACCTTC
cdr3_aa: CASSPGVGGYTF

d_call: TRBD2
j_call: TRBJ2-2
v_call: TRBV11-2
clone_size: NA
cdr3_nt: TGTGCCAGCAGCCCTAGCGGAGCGGGGTGGGGGGAGCTGTTTTTT
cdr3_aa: CASSPSGAGWGELFF

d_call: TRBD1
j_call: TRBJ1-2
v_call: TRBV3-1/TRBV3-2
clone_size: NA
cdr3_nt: TGTGCCAGCAGCCAATACTTGACAGGGGGCTTCGGCGGCTACACCTTC
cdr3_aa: CASSQYLTGGFGGYTF

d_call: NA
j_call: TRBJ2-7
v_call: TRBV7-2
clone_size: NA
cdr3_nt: TGTGCCAGCAGCTTTCCACCCCGCGGTTACGAGCAGTACTTC
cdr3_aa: CASSFPPRGYEQYF

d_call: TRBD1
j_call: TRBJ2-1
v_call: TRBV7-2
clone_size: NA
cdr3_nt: TGTGCCAGCAGCCTCCGGACAGGGGACAATGAGCAGTTCTTC
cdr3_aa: CASSLRTGDNEQFF

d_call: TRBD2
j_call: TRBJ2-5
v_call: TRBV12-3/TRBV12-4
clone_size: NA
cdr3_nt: TGTGCCAGCAGTCGCCGGCGGGGGGAGACCCAGTACTTC
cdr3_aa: CASSRRRGETQYF

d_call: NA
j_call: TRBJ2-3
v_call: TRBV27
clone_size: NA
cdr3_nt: TGTGCCAGCCTAGGTTACGGGAGACGTCGGGATACGCAGTATTTT
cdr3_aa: CASLGYGRRRDTQYF

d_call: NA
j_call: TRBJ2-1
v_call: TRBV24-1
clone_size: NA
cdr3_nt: TGTGCCACCAGTGATTGGGGACAAAATGAGCAGTTCTTC
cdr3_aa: CATSDWGQNEQFF

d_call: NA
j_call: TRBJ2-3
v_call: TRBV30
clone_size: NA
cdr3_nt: TGTGCCTGGAGGGAAGGACTTCGAATAGGAGATACGCAGTATTTT
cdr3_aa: CAWREGLRIGDTQYF

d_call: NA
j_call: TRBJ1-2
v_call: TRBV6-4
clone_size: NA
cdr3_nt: TGTGCCAGCAGGCGGGGGGTAGACGGTGGCTACACCTTC
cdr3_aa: CASRRGVDGGYTF

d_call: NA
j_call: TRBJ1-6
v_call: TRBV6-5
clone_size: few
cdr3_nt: TGTGCCAGCAGGACAGTTGCGGGAATTAATTCACCCCTCCACTTT
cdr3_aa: CASRTVAGINSPLHF

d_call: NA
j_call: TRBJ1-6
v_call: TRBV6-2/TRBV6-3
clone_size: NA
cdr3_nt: TGTGCCAGCAGTCCGGGACTGGGGAGGTTATCACCCCTCCACTTT
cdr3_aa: CASSPGLGRLSPLHF

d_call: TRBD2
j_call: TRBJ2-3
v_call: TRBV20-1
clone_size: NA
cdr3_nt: TGCAGTGCTAGTAGGTCTAGCGGATCCACAGATACGCAGTATTTT
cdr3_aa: CSASRSSGSTDTQYF

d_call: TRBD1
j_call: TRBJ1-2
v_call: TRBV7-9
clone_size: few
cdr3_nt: TGTGCCAGCAGCTTGAACAGGGGGGACTATGGCTACACCTTC
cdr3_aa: CASSLNRGDYGYTF

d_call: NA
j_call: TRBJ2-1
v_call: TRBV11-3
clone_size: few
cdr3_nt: TGTGCCAGCAGCTCCCGGGACTCGTCCTACAATGAGCAGTTCTTC
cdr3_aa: CASSSRDSSYNEQFF

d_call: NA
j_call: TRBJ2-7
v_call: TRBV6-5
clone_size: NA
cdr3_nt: TGTGCCAGCACCCAGACAGGCACCTACGAGCAGTACTTC
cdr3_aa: CASTQTGTYEQYF

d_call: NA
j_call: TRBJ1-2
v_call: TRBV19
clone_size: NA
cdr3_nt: TGTGCCAGTAGTATAGAAGTTCGTTCGGGAAATGGCTACACCTTC
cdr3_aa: CASSIEVRSGNGYTF

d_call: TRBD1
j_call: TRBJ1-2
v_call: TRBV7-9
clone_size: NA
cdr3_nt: TGTGCCAGCAGCTTAGACAGGGGGCCCTCTGGCTACACCTTC
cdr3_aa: CASSLDRGPSGYTF

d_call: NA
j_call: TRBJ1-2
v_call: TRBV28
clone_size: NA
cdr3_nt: TGTGCCAGCAGTTTTCCCGGACAGTTTTATGGCTACACCTTC
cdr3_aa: CASSFPGQFYGYTF

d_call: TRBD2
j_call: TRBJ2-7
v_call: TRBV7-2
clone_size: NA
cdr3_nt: TGTGCCAGCAGCCCAATAGCGGGGGAGCAGTACTTC
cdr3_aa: CASSPIAGEQYF

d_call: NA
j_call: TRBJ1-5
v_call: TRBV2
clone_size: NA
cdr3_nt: TGTGCCACCAGTCAATTCGGGGTGGGCCAGCCCCAGCATTTT
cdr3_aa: CATSQFGVGQPQHF